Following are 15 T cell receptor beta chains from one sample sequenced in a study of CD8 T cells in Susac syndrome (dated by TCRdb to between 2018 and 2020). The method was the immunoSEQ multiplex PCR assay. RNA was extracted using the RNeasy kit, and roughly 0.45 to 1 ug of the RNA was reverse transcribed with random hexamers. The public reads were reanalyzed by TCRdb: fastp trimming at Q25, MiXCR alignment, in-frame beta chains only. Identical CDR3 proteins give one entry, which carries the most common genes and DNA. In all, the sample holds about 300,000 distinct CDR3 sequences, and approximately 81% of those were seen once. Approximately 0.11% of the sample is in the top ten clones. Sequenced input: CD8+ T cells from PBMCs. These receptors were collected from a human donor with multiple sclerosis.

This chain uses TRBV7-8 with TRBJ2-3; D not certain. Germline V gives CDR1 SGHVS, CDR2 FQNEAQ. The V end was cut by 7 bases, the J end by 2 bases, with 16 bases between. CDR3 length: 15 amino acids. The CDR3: CASKNSRSDTDTQYF. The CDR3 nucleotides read TGTGCCAGCAAAAACTCCAGGTCCGACACAGATACGCAGTATTTT.

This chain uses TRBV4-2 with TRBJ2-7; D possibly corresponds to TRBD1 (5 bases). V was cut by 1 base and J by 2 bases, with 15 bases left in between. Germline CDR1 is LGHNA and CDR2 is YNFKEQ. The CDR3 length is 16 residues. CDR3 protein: CASSQVIGVSAYEQYF. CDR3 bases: TGTGCCAGCAGCCAAGTAATAGGGGTCTCAGCCTACGAGCAGTACTTC.

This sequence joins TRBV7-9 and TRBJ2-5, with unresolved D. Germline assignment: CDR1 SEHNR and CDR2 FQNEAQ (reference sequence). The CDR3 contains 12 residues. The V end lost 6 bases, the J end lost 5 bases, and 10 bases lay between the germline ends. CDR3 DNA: TGTGCCAGCAGTCCTGGGCGGGAGACCCAGTACTTC. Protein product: CASSPGRETQYF.

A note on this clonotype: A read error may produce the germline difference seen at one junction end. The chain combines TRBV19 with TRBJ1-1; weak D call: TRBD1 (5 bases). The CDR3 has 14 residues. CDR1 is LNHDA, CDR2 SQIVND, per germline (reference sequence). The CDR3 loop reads CASTAGRINTEASF. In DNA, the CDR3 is TGTGCCAGTACCGCGGGACGCATAAACACTGAAGCTTCCTTT. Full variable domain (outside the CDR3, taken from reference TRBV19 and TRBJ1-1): DGGITQSPKYLFRKEGQNVTLSCEQNLNHDAMYWYRQDPGQGLRLIYYSQIVNDFQKGDIAEGYSVSREKKESFPLTVTSAQKNPTAFYLCASTAGRINTEASFGQGTRLTVV.

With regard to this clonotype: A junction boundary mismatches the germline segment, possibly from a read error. The CDR3 is CASSPWTSGRAVLSGELFF. The DNA for the CDR3 is TGTGCTAGCAGCCCGTGGACTAGCGGGAGGGCCGTTTTGTCCGGGGAGCTGTTTTTT. The genes are TRBV7-7 and TRBJ2-2, with 15 positions matching TRBD2. The length of the CDR3 is 19 residues. Germline lookup yields CDR1 SSHAT and CDR2 FNYEAQ (reference sequence).

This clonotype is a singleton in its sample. DNA of the CDR3: TGTGCCAGCAGCTTAGGTCTTAGCAGCCGTCTGGATGGCTACACCTTC. Translated, it gives CASSLGLSSRLDGYTF. The rearrangement links TRBV11-2 to TRBJ1-2, with D hard to call. CDR3 size: 16 residues. Trimming took 1 base from V and 6 from J, leaving 18 bases between them. Germline V lookup: CDR1 SGHAT, CDR2 FQNNGV. The entire variable domain, with the rest obtained from reference TRBV11-2 and TRBJ1-2, is as follows: EAGVAQSPRYKIIEKRQSVAFWCNPISGHATLYWYQQILGQGPKLLIQFQNNGVVDDSQLPKDRFSAERLKGVDSTLKIQPAKLEDSAVYLCASSLGLSSRLDGYTFGSGTRLTVV.

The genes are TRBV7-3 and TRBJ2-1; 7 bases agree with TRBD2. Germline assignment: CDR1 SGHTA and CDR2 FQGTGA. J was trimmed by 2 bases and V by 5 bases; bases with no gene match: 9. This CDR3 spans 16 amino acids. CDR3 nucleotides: TGTGCCAGCAGCCCCATTCCGGGAGGTACCTACAATGAGCAGTTCTTC. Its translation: CASSPIPGGTYNEQFF.

DNA of the CDR3: TGTGCCAGCAGTGAAGGCCAGGGGGGTTCACCCCTCCACTTT. It translates to CASSEGQGGSPLHF. The chain couples TRBV6-1 to TRBJ1-6, with 7 bases that match TRBD1. Losses at the gene ends were 1 base for V and 9 bases for J; bases not matched to a gene: 3. From germline, CDR1 is MNHNS and CDR2 SASEGT. This CDR3 is 14 amino acids long.

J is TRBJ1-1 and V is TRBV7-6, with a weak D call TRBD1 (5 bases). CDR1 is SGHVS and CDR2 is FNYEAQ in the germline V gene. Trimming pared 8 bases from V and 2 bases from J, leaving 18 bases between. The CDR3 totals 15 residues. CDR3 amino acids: CASRKTVPLNTEAFF. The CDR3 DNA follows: TGTGCCAGCCGCAAGACAGTTCCACTCAACACTGAAGCTTTCTTT.

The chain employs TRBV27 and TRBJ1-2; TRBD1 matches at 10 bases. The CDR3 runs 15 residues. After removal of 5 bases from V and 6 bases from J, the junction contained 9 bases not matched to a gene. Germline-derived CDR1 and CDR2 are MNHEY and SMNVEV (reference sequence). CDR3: CASSPTATGGDGYTF. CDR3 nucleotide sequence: TGTGCCAGCAGTCCGACCGCGACAGGGGGCGATGGCTACACCTTC.

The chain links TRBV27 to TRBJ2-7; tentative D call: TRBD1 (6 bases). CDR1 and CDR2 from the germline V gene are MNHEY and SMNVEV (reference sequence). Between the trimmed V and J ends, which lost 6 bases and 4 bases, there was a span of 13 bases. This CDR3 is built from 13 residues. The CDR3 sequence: CASSPTGIYEQYF. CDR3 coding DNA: TGTGCCAGCAGCCCGACAGGTATTTACGAGCAGTACTTC.

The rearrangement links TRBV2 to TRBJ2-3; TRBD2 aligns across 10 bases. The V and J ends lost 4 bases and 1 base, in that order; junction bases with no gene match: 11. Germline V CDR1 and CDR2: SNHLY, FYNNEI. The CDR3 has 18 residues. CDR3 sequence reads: CASSVPASGSRGTDTQYF. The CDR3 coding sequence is TGTGCCAGCAGTGTTCCGGCTAGCGGGAGTCGAGGCACAGATACGCAGTATTTT. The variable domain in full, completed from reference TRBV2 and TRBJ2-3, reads EPEVTQTPSHQVTQMGQEVILRCVPISNHLYFYWYRQILGQKVEFLVSFYNNEISEKSEIFDDQFSVERPDGSNFTLKIRSTKLEDSAMYFCASSVPASGSRGTDTQYFGPGTRLTVL.

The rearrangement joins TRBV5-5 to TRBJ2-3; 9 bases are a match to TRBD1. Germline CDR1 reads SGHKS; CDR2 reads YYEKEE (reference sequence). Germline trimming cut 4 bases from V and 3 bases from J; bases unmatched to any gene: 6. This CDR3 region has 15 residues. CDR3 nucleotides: TGTGCCAGCAGCCACAGGGGGCTGGAGACAGATACGCAGTATTTT. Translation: CASSHRGLETDTQYF.

The CDR3 loop reads CSVMGRGEYGYTF. In nucleotides, the CDR3 is TGCAGCGTCATGGGCCGCGGGGAGTATGGCTACACCTTC. The chain uses TRBV29-1 and TRBJ1-2; D uncertain. There are 13 residues in the CDR3. CDR1 is SQVTM and CDR2 is ANQGSEA in the germline V gene. Trimming shortened V by 6 bases and J by 5 bases, and 16 bases separated the two germline ends.

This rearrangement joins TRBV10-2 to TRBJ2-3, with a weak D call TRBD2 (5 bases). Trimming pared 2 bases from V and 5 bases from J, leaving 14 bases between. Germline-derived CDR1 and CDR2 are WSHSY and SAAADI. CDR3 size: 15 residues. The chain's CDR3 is CASSEGPREIDTQYF. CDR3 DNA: TGCGCCAGCAGTGAGGGTCCCCGGGAAATAGATACGCAGTATTTT.